Listed here is a single T cell receptor (beta chain). Its antigen remains unidentified. CD45RO-CCR7+CD27+CD95- cells counted as naive CD8+ T cells. The data belong to a study of CXCR3-negative and CXCR3-positive naive CD8 T cells. There are 18 residues in the CDR3. From germline, CDR1 is SGHRS and CDR2 YFSETQ. It was by 5' RACE with UMI labels that the TRB cDNA libraries were prepared. No DNA is given; TCRdb re-called the 5' RACE reads and lists each CDR3 protein once. The sample shows some 67,000 distinct CDR3 sequences, and about 1.5% sits with its ten largest clones. Study-wide points: Naive CXCR3-negative and CXCR3-positive cells had similar TRBV-TRBJ usage; memory differed. Partial loss of CXCR3 expression followed cryopreservation; most assays used fresh PBMCs.

The TCR was taken from a human donor in good health. Some clones in this sample may be carry-over from other donors' samples. V usage is TRBV5-1 and J usage is TRBJ1-1. The sequencing input was naive CXCR3- CD8+ T cells from blood. Subset meaning: CD45RO-CCR7+CD27+CD95- naive CD8+ T cells lacking CXCR3 (TNR3-). CDR3 residues: CASSFNPRALVLPTEAFF.